Detailed here is one TCR beta chain. Its target is unknown. This specimen comes from a study of Ad26.COV2.S vaccination and SARS-CoV-2 variants. Whole-study findings and limits: Using TCR breadth and depth analyses may have led to underestimated total T cell responses. Reportedly, spike-specific CD8+ and CD4+ T cell responses achieved substantial breadth once vaccination had taken place.

Some clones are missing from TCRdb's copy, which holds only in-frame ones; the method was immunoSEQ multiplex PCR. The sample lists about 87,000 clones; approximately 82% were seen once. The V end was cut by 3 bases, the J end by 4 bases, with 7 bases between. The CDR3 consists of 12 residues. Germline lookup yields CDR1 MDHEN and CDR2 SYDVKM. The V gene is TRBV28, the J gene TRBJ2-7; D ambiguous. The sequencing used peripheral blood, collected after recovery from COVID-19. This clonotype was obtained from a human donor who had recovered from COVID-19. The CDR3 reads CASSFSGYEQYF. CDR3 nucleotide sequence: TGTGCCAGCAGTTTTTCCGGGTACGAGCAGTACTTC.